Shown below are 25 T cell receptor beta chains from a single sample sequenced in a study of blood T cell repertoires in COVID-19. Clones were read by immunoSEQ multiplex PCR, and TCRdb kept only the in-frame ones, dropping some. The top ten clones hold roughly 4% of a sample with around 250,000 clones, roughly 86% of them seen once. Sample: peripheral blood. The receptors shown here come from a man between 18 and 29 years old with active or convalescent COVID-19.

This chain joins TRBV5-6 and TRBJ1-5; D unclear. V was cut by 4 bases and J by 5 bases, with 7 bases left in between. CDR1 is SGHDT, CDR2 YYEEEE, per germline. The CDR3 has 12 amino acids. The CDR3 DNA is TGTGCCAGCAGCCTTTTAGATCAGCCCCAGCATTTT. This codes for CASSLLDQPQHF.

J is TRBJ1-5 and V is TRBV19, with 10 bases fitting TRBD1. Germline V CDR1 and CDR2: LNHDA, SQIVND (reference sequence). With V trimmed by 3 bases and J by 4 bases, 3 bases remained unmatched. This CDR3 spans 15 amino acids. CDR3: CASSMDRGTNQPQHF. CDR3 nucleotide sequence: TGTGCCAGTAGTATGGACAGGGGGACTAATCAGCCCCAGCATTTT.

CDR3 residues: CASSETGPKNIQYF. In DNA, the CDR3 is TGCGCCAGCAGTGAGACAGGGCCAAAAAACATTCAGTACTTC. The rearrangement uses TRBV10-1 and TRBJ2-4; D is perhaps TRBD1 (6 bases). Germline V lookup: CDR1 WNHNN, CDR2 SYGVQD (reference sequence). Trimming cost V 2 bases and J 4 bases, with 9 bases left between them. The CDR3 extends over 14 amino acids.

The chain couples TRBV18 to TRBJ2-2; D may be TRBD1 (5 bases). Germline V lookup: CDR1 KGHSH, CDR2 LQKENI. Trimming removed 2 bases at V and 6 bases at J, with 10 bases between. The CDR3 is 14 residues long. CDR3 nucleotide sequence: TGTGCCAGCTCACCAACGGACATATCCGGGGAGCTGTTTTTT. Its translation is CASSPTDISGELFF.

The chain links TRBV29-1 to TRBJ1-1; TRBD1 might be the D (5 bases). V was shortened by 7 bases and J by 8 bases, with 17 bases between the two germline ends. The CDR3 has 12 residues. CDR1 and CDR2 from the germline V gene are SQVTM and ANQGSEA. In DNA, the CDR3 is TGCAGCGACAACAAGCGCTCAGGGGAAGCTTTCTTT. It yields the protein CSDNKRSGEAFF.

The chain recombines TRBV5-5 with TRBJ1-4; D possibly corresponds to TRBD1 (5 bases). V lost 0 bases, J lost 12 bases, and 12 bases lay in between. CDR3 size: 13 residues. CDR1 SGHKS and CDR2 YYEKEE come from the germline V gene (reference sequence). Here the CDR3 DNA reads TGTGCCAGCAGCTTGGTTCAGGACAAGCAACTGTTTTTT. Its translation is CASSLVQDKQLFF.

The chain joins TRBV11-3 to TRBJ2-3; no clear D. Trimming left V 3 bases short and J 3 bases short, with 10 bases between. CDR1 and CDR2 (germline): SGHNT, YENEEA. This CDR3 contains 14 residues. The DNA for the CDR3 is TGTGCCAGCAGCTTGTCGGGTCAAACAGATACGCAGTATTTT. It specifies CASSLSGQTDTQYF. The full variable domain, with the rest looked up from reference TRBV11-3 and TRBJ2-3, is EAGVVQSPRYKIIEKKQPVAFWCNPISGHNTLYWYLQNLGQGPELLIRYENEEAVDDSQLPKDRFSAERLKGVDSTLKIQPAELGDSAVYLCASSLSGQTDTQYFGPGTRLTVL.

The V and J genes are TRBV6-1 and TRBJ1-1; weak D call: TRBD1 (5 bases). The CDR3 contains 13 residues. CDR1 and CDR2 from the germline V gene are MNHNS and SASEGT. Trimming removed 3 bases at V and 5 bases at J, with 10 bases between. The CDR3 DNA reads TGTGCCAGCAGTGAGGGGGGGGGTACTGAAGCTTTCTTT. Its protein product is CASSEGGGTEAFF.

V gene TRBV7-8 combines with J gene TRBJ2-1; the match to TRBD2 covers 7 bases. The germline gives CDR1 SGHVS, CDR2 FQNEAQ. V shed 1 base, J shed 0 bases, and the junction held 6 bases outside the gene matches. This CDR3 region has 17 residues. As DNA, the CDR3 is TGTGCCAGCAGCTTAGGTAGGGGCGGGAGCTCCTACAATGAGCAGTTCTTC. Translated, it gives CASSLGRGGSSYNEQFF.

The chain couples TRBV10-3 to TRBJ1-1, with 9 bases that match TRBD1. Trimming at V came to 6 bases and at J to 8 bases, leaving 7 bases not matched to a gene. Germline V gene sequence: CDR1 ENHRY, CDR2 SYGVKD. The CDR3 is 13 residues long. This CDR3 is CAIRAGTGREAFF. DNA of the CDR3: TGTGCCATCAGGGCGGGGACAGGGAGGGAAGCTTTCTTT.

Comments on this clone: A read error may produce the germline difference seen at one junction end. The gene calls are TRBV9 and TRBJ1-6, with 9 bases aligning to TRBD1. This CDR3 spans 16 amino acids. Germline V lookup: CDR1 SGDLS, CDR2 YYNGEE. The CDR3 DNA sequence: TGTGCCAGCAGCGCCCAACCGGGACAGGGTAATCCACCCCTCCACTTT. Protein product: CASSAQPGQGNPPLHF.

V gene TRBV4-1 combines with J gene TRBJ2-7, with D unclear. The V end was cut by 0 bases, the J end by 2 bases, with 11 bases between. This CDR3 region has 15 residues. Germline V gene sequence: CDR1 MGHRA, CDR2 YSYEKL. The CDR3 DNA follows: TGCGCCAGCAGCCAAGAAGCTAACGGAGCCTACGAGCAGTACTTC. Translating it yields CASSQEANGAYEQYF.

A single count supports this clone. This chain uses TRBV28 with TRBJ2-7, with 9 bases identical to TRBD1. The CDR3 consists of 15 residues. With V trimmed by 2 bases and J by 7 bases, 9 bases remained unmatched. Germline loops: CDR1 MDHEN, CDR2 SYDVKM. Here the CDR3 DNA reads TGTGCCAGCAGTTTAGGAACAGGGGGCAGGGGGGAGCAGTACTTC. It translates to CASSLGTGGRGEQYF.

This clone is a singleton in its sample. The CDR3 bases are TGCGCCAGCAGAGGCTGGAGCTCTGGAAACACCATATATTTT. It encodes CASRGWSSGNTIYF. This rearrangement joins TRBV5-1 to TRBJ1-3; D gene uncertain. The CDR3 contains 14 residues. Germline lookup yields CDR1 SGHRS and CDR2 YFSETQ. V was clipped by 5 bases and J by 0 bases, with 9 bases between them.

The rearrangement links TRBV16 to TRBJ2-1, with TRBD1 as a possible D gene (5 bases). This CDR3 is built from 16 residues. Deletions cut 1 base from V and 3 bases from J, with 13 bases between. CDR1 and CDR2 (germline): KGHSY, FQNENV. CDR3: CASSQLAGPHYNEQFF. CDR3 bases: TGTGCCAGCAGCCAATTAGCAGGGCCCCACTACAATGAGCAGTTCTTC. The full variable domain, its missing parts supplied by reference TRBV16 and TRBJ2-1, is GEEVAQTPKHLVRGEGQKAKLYCAPIKGHSYVFWYQQVLKNEFKFLISFQNENVFDETGMPKERFSAKCLPNSPCSLEIQATKLEDSAVYFCASSQLAGPHYNEQFFGPGTRLTVL.

This clone was recorded once. This rearrangement joins TRBV19 to TRBJ2-1; TRBD1 agrees at 8 bases. The CDR3 runs 17 residues. Germline CDR1 and CDR2: LNHDA and SQIVND (reference sequence). Trimming cost V 4 bases and J 3 bases; bases outside gene matches: 11. The CDR3 DNA sequence: TGTGCCAGTAGTACAACCTGGACAGGGTTGGTCTACAATGAGCAGTTCTTC. It encodes CASSTTWTGLVYNEQFF.

V is TRBV6-5 and J is TRBJ1-5; TRBD1 agrees at 9 bases. Germline CDR1 reads MNHEY; CDR2 reads SVGAGI. J lost 4 bases, V lost 4 bases, and 8 bases had no gene match. This CDR3 region has 16 residues. The CDR3 spells CASSSLGQGNNQPQHF. The CDR3 DNA follows: TGTGCCAGCAGTTCTTTGGGACAGGGTAATAATCAGCCCCAGCATTTT.

The V call is TRBV19, the J call TRBJ1-2, with D possibly being TRBD1 (6 bases). CDR3 length: 15 residues. The V end lost 4 bases, the J end lost 7 bases, and 19 bases lay between the germline ends. Germline CDR1 LNHDA, CDR2 SQIVND (reference sequence). CDR3 bases: TGTGCCAGTAGTACAGATGCGGTGGGGGCGTTTGGCTACACCTTC. Translated: CASSTDAVGAFGYTF.

This clone was seen just once. The chain employs TRBV18 and TRBJ1-1; unclear D gene. This CDR3 spans 13 amino acids. The V and J ends lost 1 base and 4 bases respectively, with 7 bases between them. Germline CDR1 is KGHSH and CDR2 is LQKENI. The CDR3 here is CASSPLMFTEAFF. In DNA form, the CDR3 reads TGTGCCAGCTCACCACTTATGTTCACTGAAGCTTTCTTT.

The J gene is TRBJ2-5, the V gene TRBV12-3 or TRBV12-4; D is unclear. V lost 3 bases to trimming and J lost 4 bases, with 6 bases between them. This CDR3 region has 12 residues. The CDR3 region is CASSFLRETQYF. CDR3 sequence (DNA): TGTGCCAGCAGTTTTTTGAGAGAGACCCAGTACTTC.

The V gene is TRBV4-1, the J gene TRBJ2-1; 7 bases are shared with TRBD2. J lost 5 bases, V lost 1 base, and 14 bases had no gene match. The CDR3 has 18 residues. Germline CDR1 reads MGHRA; CDR2 reads YSYEKL. This CDR3 reads CASSQGNILGTTDNEQFF. The DNA of the CDR3 is TGCGCCAGCAGCCAAGGCAATATATTAGGGACTACCGACAATGAGCAGTTCTTC.

The rearrangement uses TRBV27 and TRBJ2-6, with a possible D match to TRBD2 (6 bases). Trimming left V 1 base short and J 0 bases short, with 13 bases between. The length of the CDR3 is 18 residues. Germline CDR1 MNHEY, CDR2 SMNVEV (reference sequence). This chain's CDR3 is CASSLFGTGDSGANVLTF. CDR3 bases: TGTGCCAGCAGTTTATTTGGGACGGGAGACTCTGGGGCCAACGTCCTGACTTTC.

V and J are TRBV10-3 and TRBJ2-5; 7 positions agree with TRBD2. The CDR3 runs to 17 residues. V trimming: 0 bases; J trimming: 4 bases; junction bases outside the gene matches: 11. Germline CDR1 and CDR2: ENHRY and SYGVKD. The CDR3: CAISESISVGGRETQYF. CDR3 bases: TGTGCCATCAGTGAGTCGATTTCTGTCGGGGGGAGAGAGACCCAGTACTTC.

The V call is TRBV7-9, the J call TRBJ2-2; 7 bases map to TRBD1. Germline assignment: CDR1 SEHNR and CDR2 FQNEAQ (reference sequence). The CDR3 has 14 residues. With V trimmed by 5 bases and J by 7 bases, 7 bases remained unmatched. The CDR3 spells CASSRRQGVGELFF. CDR3 coding DNA: TGTGCCAGCAGCCGCAGACAGGGCGTCGGGGAGCTGTTTTTT.

The chain recombines TRBV4-3 with TRBJ1-1, with TRBD1 matching 7 bases. Germline assignment: CDR1 LGHNA and CDR2 YSLEER. V gave up 3 bases and J gave up 4 bases; unmatched junction bases: 5. The CDR3 runs 14 residues. The CDR3 loop reads CASSQTGRGTEAFF. The CDR3 nucleotides read TGCGCCAGCAGCCAGACAGGGCGAGGCACTGAAGCTTTCTTT.